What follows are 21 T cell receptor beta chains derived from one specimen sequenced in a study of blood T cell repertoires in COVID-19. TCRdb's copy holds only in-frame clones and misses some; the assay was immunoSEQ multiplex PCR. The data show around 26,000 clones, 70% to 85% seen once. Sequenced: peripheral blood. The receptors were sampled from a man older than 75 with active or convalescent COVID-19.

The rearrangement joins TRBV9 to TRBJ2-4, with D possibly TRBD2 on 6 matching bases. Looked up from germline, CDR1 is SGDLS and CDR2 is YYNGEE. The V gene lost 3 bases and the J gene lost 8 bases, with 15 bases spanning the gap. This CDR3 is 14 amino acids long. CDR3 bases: TGTGCCAGCAGCGCTACTAGCCGGGGTTACATTCAGTACTTC. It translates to CASSATSRGYIQYF.

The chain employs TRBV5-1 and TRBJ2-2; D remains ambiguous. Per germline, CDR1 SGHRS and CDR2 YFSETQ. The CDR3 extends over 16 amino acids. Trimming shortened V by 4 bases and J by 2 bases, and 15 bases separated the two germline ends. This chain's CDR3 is CASSLRRVRNTGELFF. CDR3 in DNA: TGCGCCAGCAGCCTGAGGAGAGTGAGAAACACCGGGGAGCTGTTTTTT.

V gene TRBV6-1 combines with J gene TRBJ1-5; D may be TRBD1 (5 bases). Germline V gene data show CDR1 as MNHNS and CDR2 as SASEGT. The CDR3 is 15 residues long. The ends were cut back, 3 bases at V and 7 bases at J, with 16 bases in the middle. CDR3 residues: CASSDDDVGGQPQHF. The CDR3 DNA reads TGTGCCAGCAGTGATGACGACGTGGGGGGACAGCCCCAGCATTTT.

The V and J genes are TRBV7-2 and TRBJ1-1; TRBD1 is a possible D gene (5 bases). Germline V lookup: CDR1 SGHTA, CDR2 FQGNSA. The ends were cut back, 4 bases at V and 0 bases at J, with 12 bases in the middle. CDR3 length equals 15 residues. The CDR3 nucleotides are TGTGCCAGCAGCTGGGGCAGGGTGATGAACACTGAAGCTTTCTTT. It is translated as CASSWGRVMNTEAFF.

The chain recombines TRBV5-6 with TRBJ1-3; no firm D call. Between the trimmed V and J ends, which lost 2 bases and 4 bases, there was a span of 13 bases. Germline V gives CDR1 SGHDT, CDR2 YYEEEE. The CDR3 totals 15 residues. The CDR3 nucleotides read TGTGCCAGCAGCTTCGGCTGGTTGGGCGGAAACACCATATATTTT. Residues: CASSFGWLGGNTIYF.

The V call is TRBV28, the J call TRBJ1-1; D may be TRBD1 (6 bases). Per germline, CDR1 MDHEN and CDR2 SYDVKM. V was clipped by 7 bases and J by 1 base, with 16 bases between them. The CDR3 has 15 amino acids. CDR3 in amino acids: CASIPSGTSNTEAFF. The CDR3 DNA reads TGTGCCAGCATTCCCTCCGGGACATCGAACACTGAAGCTTTCTTT. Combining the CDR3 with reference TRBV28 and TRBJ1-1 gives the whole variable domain DVKVTQSSRYLVKRTGEKVFLECVQDMDHENMFWYRQDPGLGLRLIYFSYDVKMKEKGDIPEGYSVSREKKERFSLILESASTNQTSMYLCASIPSGTSNTEAFFGQGTRLTVV.

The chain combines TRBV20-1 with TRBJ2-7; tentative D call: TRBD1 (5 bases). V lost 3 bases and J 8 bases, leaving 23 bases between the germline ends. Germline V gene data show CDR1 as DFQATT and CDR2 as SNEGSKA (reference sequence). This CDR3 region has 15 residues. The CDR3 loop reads CSASLRVEIGPQQYF. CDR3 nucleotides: TGCAGTGCTAGTCTCAGGGTGGAAATCGGCCCCCAGCAGTACTTC.

The CDR3, as DNA: TGTGCCATCAGTGAGTCGGCGCGGGGAACCTACGAGCAGTACTTC. Translating gives CAISESARGTYEQYF. The V and J genes are TRBV10-3 and TRBJ2-7; tentatively, D is TRBD2 (6 bases). V lost 0 bases, J lost 2 bases, and 11 bases lay in between. This CDR3 has 15 amino acids. Per germline, CDR1 ENHRY and CDR2 SYGVKD.

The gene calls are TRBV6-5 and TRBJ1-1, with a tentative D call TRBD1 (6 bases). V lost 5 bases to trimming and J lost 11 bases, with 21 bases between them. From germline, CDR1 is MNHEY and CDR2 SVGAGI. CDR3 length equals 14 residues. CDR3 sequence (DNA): TGTGCCAGCAGTACTACACTCAGGGGCTACATCGCTTTCTTT. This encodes CASSTTLRGYIAFF.

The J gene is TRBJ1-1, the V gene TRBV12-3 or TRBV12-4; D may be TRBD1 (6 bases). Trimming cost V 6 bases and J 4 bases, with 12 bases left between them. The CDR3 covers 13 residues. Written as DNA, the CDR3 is TGTGCCAGCAGATATATAGGGGGCACTGAAGCTTTCTTT. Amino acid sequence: CASRYIGGTEAFF.

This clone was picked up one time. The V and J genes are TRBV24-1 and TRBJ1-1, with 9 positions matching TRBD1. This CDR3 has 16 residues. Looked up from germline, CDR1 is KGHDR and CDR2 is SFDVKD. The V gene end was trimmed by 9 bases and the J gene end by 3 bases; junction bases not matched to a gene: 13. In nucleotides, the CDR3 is TGTGCCACCGAAACTTACAGGGGGCTTAGGGACACTGAAGCTTTCTTT. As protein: CATETYRGLRDTEAFF.

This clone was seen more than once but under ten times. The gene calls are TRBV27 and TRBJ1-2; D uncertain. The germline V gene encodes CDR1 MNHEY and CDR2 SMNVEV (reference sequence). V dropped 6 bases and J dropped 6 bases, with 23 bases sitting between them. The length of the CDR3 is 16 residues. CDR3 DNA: TGTGCCAGCAGGTCCGGGCGGGCGGGGATCAGAAATGGCTACACCTTC. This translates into CASRSGRAGIRNGYTF.

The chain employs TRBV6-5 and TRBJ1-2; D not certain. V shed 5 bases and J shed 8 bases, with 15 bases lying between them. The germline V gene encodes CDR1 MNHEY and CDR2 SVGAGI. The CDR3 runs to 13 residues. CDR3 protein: CASSRTGVFGYTF. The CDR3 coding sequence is TGTGCCAGCAGTCGAACCGGGGTTTTCGGCTACACCTTC.

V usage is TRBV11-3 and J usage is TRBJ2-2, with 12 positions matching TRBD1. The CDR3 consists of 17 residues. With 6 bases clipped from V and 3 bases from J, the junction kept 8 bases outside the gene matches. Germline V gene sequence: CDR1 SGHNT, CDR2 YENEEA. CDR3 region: CASRPGTGGEDTGELFF. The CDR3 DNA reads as TGTGCCAGCAGGCCCGGGACAGGGGGCGAAGACACCGGGGAGCTGTTTTTT. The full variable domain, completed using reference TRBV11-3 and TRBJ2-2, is EAGVVQSPRYKIIEKKQPVAFWCNPISGHNTLYWYLQNLGQGPELLIRYENEEAVDDSQLPKDRFSAERLKGVDSTLKIQPAELGDSAVYLCASRPGTGGEDTGELFFGEGSRLTVL.

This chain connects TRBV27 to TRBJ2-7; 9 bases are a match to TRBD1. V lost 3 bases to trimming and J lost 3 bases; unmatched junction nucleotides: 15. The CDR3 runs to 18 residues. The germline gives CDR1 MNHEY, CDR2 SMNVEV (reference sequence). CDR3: CASSFGSPYRGRFYEQYF. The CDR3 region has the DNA TGTGCCAGCAGTTTTGGTAGCCCATACAGGGGGCGATTCTACGAGCAGTACTTC.

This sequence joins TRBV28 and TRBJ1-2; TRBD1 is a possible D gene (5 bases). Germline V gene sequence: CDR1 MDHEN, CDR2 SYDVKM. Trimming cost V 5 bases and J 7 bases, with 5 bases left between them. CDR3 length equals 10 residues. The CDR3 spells CASSRGGYTF. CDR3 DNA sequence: TGTGCCAGCAGTAGGGGTGGCTACACCTTC.

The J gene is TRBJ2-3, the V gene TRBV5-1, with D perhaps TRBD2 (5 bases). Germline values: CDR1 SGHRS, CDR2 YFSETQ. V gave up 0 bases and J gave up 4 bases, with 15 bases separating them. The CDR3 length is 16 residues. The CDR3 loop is CASSLGRTGGSDTQYF. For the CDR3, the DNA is TGCGCCAGCAGCTTGGGCAGGACTGGCGGGTCAGATACGCAGTATTTT. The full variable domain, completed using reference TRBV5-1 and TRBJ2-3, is KAGVTQTPRYLIKTRGQQVTLSCSPISGHRSVSWYQQTPGQGLQFLFEYFSETQRNKGNFPGRFSGRQFSNSRSEMNVSTLELGDSALYLCASSLGRTGGSDTQYFGPGTRLTVL.

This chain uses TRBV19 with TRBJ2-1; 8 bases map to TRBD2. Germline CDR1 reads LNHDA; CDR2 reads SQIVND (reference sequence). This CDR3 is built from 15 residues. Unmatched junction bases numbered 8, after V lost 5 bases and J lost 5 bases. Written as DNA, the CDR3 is TGTGCCAGTAGTGGTTTAGCGGGGACCGACAATGAGCAGTTCTTC. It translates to CASSGLAGTDNEQFF.

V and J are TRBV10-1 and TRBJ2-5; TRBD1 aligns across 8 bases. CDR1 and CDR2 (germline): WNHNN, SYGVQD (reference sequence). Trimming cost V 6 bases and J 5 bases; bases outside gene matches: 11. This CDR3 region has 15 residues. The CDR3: CASRGSRGLGETQYF. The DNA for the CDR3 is TGCGCCAGCAGGGGGAGCAGGGGGCTTGGGGAGACCCAGTACTTC.

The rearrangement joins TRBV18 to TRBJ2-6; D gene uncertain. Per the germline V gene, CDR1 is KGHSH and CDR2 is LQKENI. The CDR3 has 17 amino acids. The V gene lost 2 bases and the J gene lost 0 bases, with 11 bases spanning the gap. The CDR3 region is CASSPYSRSSGANVLTF. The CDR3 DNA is TGTGCCAGCTCACCATACAGCCGGTCCTCTGGGGCCAACGTCCTGACTTTC.

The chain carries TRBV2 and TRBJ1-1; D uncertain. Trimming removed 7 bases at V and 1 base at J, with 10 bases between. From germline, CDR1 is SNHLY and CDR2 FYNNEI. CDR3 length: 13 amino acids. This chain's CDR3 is CASTVEGNTEAFF. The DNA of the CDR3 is TGTGCCAGCACCGTAGAGGGGAACACTGAAGCTTTCTTT.